This T cell receptor beta chain came from a study of control samples from healthy donors and cancer patients. V was pared by 5 bases and J by 3 bases, with 4 bases of the junction left unmatched. The CDR3 consists of 14 residues. Germline V lookup: CDR1 MDHEN, CDR2 SYDVKM. Only in-frame clones appear in the TCRdb table, and some are missing; sequencing was by immunoSEQ multiplex PCR. The table records 170,000 or so clones, more than 85% of them present only once. The chain employs TRBV28 and TRBJ2-1; TRBD1 aligns across 7 bases. The receptor was isolated from a woman in her thirties or forties in good health. Sequencing was carried out using blood. The CDR3 region is CASSIRQGYNEQFF. CDR3 DNA: TGTGCCAGCAGTATAAGACAGGGCTACAATGAGCAGTTCTTC.